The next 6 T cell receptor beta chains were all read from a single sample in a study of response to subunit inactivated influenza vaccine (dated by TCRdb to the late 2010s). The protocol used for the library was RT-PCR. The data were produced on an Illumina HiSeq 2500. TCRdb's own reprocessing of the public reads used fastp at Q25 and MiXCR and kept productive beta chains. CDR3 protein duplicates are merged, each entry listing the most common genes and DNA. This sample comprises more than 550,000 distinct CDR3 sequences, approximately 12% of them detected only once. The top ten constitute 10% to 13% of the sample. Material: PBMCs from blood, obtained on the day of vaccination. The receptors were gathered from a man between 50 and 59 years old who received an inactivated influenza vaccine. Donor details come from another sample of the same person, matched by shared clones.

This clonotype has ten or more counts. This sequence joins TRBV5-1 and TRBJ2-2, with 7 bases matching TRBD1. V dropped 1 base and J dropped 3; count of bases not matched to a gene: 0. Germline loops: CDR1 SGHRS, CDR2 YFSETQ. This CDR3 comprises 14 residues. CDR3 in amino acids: CASSLTGDTGELFF. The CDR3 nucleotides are TGCGCCAGCAGCTTGACAGGGGACACCGGGGAGCTGTTTTTT.

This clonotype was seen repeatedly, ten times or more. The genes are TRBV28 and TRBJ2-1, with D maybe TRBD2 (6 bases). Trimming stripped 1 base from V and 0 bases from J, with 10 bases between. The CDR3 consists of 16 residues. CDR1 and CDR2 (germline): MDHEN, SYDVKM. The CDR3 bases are TGTGCCAGCAGTTTATCTTTCGGGAGCTCCTACAATGAGCAGTTCTTC. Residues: CASSLSFGSSYNEQFF.

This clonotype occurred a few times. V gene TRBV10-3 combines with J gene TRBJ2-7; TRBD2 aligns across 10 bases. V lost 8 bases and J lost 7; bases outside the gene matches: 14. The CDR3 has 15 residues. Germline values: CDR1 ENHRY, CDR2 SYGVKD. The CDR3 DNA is TGTGCCATCTATCAGGGGGCTAGCGGGAGTGGGGAGCAGTACTTC. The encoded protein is CAIYQGASGSGEQYF.

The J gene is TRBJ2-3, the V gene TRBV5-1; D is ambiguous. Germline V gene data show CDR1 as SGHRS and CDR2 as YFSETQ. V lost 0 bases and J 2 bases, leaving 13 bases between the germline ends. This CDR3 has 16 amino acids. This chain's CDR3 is CASSLVLGQTTDTQYF. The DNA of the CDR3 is TGCGCCAGCAGCTTGGTCTTGGGTCAGACCACAGATACGCAGTATTTT. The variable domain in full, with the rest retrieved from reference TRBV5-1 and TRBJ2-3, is KAGVTQTPRYLIKTRGQQVTLSCSPISGHRSVSWYQQTPGQGLQFLFEYFSETQRNKGNFPGRFSGRQFSNSRSEMNVSTLELGDSALYLCASSLVLGQTTDTQYFGPGTRLTVL.

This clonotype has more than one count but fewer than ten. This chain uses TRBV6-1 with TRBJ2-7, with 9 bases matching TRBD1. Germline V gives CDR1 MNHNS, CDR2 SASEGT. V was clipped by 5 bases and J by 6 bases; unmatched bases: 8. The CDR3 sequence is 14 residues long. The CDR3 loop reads CASSPIDRGFEQYF. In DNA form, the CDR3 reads TGTGCCAGCAGTCCAATTGACAGGGGGTTCGAGCAGTACTTC.

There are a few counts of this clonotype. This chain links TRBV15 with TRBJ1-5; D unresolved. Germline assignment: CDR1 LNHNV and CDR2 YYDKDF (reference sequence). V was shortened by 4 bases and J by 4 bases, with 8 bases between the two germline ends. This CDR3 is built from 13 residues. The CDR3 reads CATSISRNQPQHF. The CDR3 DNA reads TGTGCCACCAGCATATCGCGGAATCAGCCCCAGCATTTT.